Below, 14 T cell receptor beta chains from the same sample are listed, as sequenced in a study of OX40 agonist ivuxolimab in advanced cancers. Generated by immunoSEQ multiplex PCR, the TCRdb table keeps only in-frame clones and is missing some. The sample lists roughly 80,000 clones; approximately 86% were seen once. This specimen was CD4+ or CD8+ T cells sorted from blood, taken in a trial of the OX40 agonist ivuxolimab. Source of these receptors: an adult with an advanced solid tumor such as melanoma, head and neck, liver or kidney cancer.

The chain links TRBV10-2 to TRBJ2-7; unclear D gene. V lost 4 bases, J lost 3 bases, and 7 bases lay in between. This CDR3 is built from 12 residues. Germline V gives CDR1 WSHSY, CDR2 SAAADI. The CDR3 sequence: CASSGPDYEQYF. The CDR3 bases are TGCGCCAGCAGTGGCCCAGACTACGAGCAGTACTTC.

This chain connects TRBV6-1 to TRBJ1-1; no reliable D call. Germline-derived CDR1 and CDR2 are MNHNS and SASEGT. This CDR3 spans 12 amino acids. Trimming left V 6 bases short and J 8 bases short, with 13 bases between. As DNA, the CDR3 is TGTGCCAGCAGGGATACTAGGTGGGAAGCTTTCTTT. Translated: CASRDTRWEAFF.

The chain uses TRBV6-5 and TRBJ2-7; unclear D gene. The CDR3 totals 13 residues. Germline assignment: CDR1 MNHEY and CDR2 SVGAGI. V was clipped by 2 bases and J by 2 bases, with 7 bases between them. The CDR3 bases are TGTGCCAGCAGTTACACCTCAGCCTACGAGCAGTACTTC. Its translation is CASSYTSAYEQYF.

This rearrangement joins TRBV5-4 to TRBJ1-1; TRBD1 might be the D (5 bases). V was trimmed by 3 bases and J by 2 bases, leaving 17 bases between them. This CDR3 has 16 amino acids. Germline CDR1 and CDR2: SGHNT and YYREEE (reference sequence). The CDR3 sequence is CASSSGTGIGNTEAFF. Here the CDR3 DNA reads TGTGCCAGCAGCTCCGGGACCGGGATTGGTAACACTGAAGCTTTCTTT.

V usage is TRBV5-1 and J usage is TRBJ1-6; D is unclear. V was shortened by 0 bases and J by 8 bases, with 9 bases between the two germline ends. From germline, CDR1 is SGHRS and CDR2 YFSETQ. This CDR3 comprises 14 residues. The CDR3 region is CASSLVSEDSPLHF. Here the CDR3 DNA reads TGCGCCAGCAGCTTGGTGTCAGAAGATTCACCCCTCCACTTT.

In DNA, the CDR3 is TGTGCCACCGAGACAGTCACGAATCAGCCCCAGCATTTT. Translated: CATETVTNQPQHF. The V gene is TRBV6-4, the J gene TRBJ1-5, with D possibly matching TRBD1 (5 bases). The CDR3 is 13 residues long. Trimming left V 10 bases short and J 4 bases short, with 14 bases between. From germline, CDR1 is MRHNA and CDR2 SNTAGT.

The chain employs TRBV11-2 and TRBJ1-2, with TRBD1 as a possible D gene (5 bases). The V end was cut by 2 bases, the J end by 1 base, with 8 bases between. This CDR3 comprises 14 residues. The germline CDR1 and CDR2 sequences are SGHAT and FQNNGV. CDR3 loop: CASSLTGDNYGYTF. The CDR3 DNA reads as TGTGCCAGCAGCTTAACGGGGGATAACTATGGCTACACCTTC.

This CDR3 reads CASGREQGTITEAFF. DNA for the CDR3: TGCGCCAGCGGCCGGGAACAGGGTACAATCACTGAAGCTTTCTTT. This sequence joins TRBV5-1 and TRBJ1-1; D might be TRBD1 (6 bases). CDR1 and CDR2 (germline): SGHRS, YFSETQ. The V gene lost 7 bases and the J gene lost 4 bases, with 20 bases spanning the gap. This CDR3 comprises 15 residues.

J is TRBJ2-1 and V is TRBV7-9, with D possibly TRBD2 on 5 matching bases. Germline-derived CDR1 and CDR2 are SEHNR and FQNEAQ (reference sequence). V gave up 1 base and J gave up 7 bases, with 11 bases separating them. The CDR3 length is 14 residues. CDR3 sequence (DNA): TGTGCCAGCAGCTTAGGCGCGCGCGGGAATGAGCAGTTCTTC. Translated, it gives CASSLGARGNEQFF.

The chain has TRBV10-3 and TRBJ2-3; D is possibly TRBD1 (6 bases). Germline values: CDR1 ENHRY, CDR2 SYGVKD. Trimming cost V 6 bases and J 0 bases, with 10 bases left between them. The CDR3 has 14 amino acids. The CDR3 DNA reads TGTGCCATCAGGGACAGTACTAGCACAGATACGCAGTATTTT. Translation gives CAIRDSTSTDTQYF.

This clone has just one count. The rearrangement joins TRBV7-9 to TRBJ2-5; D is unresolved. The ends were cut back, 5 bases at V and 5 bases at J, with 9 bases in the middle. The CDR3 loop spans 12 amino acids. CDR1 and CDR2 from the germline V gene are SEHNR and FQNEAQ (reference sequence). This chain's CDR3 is CASSPARETQYF. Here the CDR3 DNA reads TGTGCCAGCAGCCCCGCAAGGGAGACCCAGTACTTC.

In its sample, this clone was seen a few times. CDR3 DNA sequence: TGCGCCAGCAGCCCGGACACAGGGGATGAAAAACTGTTTTTT. Translating it yields CASSPDTGDEKLFF. This chain connects TRBV5-1 to TRBJ1-4; TRBD1 agrees at 7 bases. Looked up from germline, CDR1 is SGHRS and CDR2 is YFSETQ. The trim removed 4 bases at V and 6 bases at J, leaving 6 bases unmatched. This CDR3 contains 14 residues.

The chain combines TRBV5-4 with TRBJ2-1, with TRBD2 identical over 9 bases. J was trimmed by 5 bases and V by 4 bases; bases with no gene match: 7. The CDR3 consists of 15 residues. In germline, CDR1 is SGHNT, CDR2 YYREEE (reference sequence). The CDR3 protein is CASSPRREGNNEQFF. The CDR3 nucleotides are TGTGCCAGCAGCCCACGGCGGGAGGGGAACAATGAGCAGTTCTTC.

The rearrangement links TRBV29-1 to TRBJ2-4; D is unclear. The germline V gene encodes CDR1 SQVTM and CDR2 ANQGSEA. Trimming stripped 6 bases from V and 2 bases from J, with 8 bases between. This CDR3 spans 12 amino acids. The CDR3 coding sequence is TGCAGCGTGGGGTACACCAAAAACATTCAGTACTTC. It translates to CSVGYTKNIQYF.